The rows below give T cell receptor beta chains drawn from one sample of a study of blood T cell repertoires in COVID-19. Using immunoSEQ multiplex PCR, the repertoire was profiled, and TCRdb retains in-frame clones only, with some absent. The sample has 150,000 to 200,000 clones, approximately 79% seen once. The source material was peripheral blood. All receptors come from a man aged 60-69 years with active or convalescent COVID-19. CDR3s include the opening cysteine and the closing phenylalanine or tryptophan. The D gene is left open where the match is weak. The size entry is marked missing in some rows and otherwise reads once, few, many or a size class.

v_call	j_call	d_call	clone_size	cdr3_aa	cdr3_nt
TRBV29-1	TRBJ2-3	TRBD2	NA	CSVEGLAGADTQYF	TGCAGCGTTGAAGGGCTAGCGGGAGCAGATACGCAGTATTTT
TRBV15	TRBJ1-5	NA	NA	CATSNRKGTPNQPQHF	TGTGCCACCAGCAACCGGAAAGGGACACCGAATCAGCCCCAGCATTTT
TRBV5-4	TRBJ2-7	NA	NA	CASSLQTGAGYEQYF	TGTGCCAGCAGCTTGCAGACGGGAGCGGGCTACGAGCAGTACTTC
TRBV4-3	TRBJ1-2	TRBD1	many	CASSQARNQGDGYTF	TGCGCCAGCAGCCAAGCTAGGAACCAGGGGGATGGCTACACCTTC
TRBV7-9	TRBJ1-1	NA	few	CASSPQPVIGEAFF	TGTGCCAGCAGCCCCCAACCGGTTATCGGTGAAGCTTTCTTT
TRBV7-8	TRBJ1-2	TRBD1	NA	CASSNRGQNYGYTF	TGTGCCAGCAGCAACAGGGGGCAGAACTATGGCTACACCTTC
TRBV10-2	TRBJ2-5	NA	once	CASRAPGSQETQYF	TGCGCCAGCAGGGCCCCTGGCAGCCAAGAGACCCAGTACTTC
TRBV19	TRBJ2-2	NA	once	CASNTGTGELFF	TGTGCCAGTAATACAGGAACCGGGGAGCTGTTTTTT
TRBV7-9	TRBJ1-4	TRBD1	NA	CASSTGQGEKLFF	TGTGCCAGCAGCACGGGACAGGGGGAAAAACTGTTTTTT
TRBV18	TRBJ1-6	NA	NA	CASSPGRGGNSPLHF	TGTGCCAGCTCACCGGGCAGGGGCGGAAATTCACCCCTCCACTTT
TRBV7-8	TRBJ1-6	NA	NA	CASSPGTHSYNSPLHF	TGTGCCAGCAGCCCTGGGACTCACTCCTATAATTCACCCCTCCACTTT
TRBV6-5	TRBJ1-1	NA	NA	CASSRQASTEAFF	TGTGCCAGCAGCCGACAGGCTAGCACTGAAGCTTTCTTT
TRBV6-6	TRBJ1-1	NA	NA	CASSYKGLTVF	TGTGCCAGCAGTTACAAGGGGCTGACGGTCTTT